This T cell receptor beta chain was sequenced during a study of cytomegalovirus exposure and HLA in healthy donors. General observations from the study: Through in vitro validation, a few CMV-associated chains were shown to be specific for CMV antigens. Generally TCR sequences proved uncommon, though certain public TCRs appeared in numerous donors.

This PCR relied on a set of 60 Vbeta primers and 13 Jbeta primers. TCRdb's copy holds only in-frame clones and misses some; the assay was immunoSEQ multiplex PCR. The profile covers roughly 120,000 clones, with around 74% appearing a single time and about 4% taken by the ten largest. Turning to this clone: Its antigen is undetermined.

Germline-derived CDR1 and CDR2 are MDHEN and SYDVKM. Unmatched junction bases numbered 8, after V lost 8 bases and J lost 6 bases. The CDR3 runs to 14 residues. The V and J genes are TRBV28 and TRBJ2-1; TRBD1 matches 9 bases. The sequenced sample was PBMCs. This receptor was identified in a woman between 45 and 60 years old in good health and CMV-seropositive. In nucleotides, the CDR3 is TGTGCCAGCGCACGGGACAGGGCCTCCAATGAGCAGTTCTTC. Its translation is CASARDRASNEQFF.